This T cell receptor beta chain was retrieved from a study of T cell changes during pregnancy in multiple sclerosis. This table comes from immunoSEQ multiplex PCR, and its TCRdb copy is limited to in-frame clones, with some not included. The sample lists almost 40,000 clones; about nine tenths were seen once. The germline V gene has CDR1 MDHEN and CDR2 SYDVKM. With 1 base removed from V and 2 bases from J, the gap between germline ends came to 27 bases. The CDR3 runs 20 residues. This receptor was identified in a female donor in good health, enrolled as a control in a pregnancy study. The input for sequencing was CD4+ T cells from peripheral blood mononuclear cells, taken in the third trimester of pregnancy. V is TRBV28 and J is TRBJ2-7; D perhaps matches TRBD1 (7 bases). The CDR3 DNA reads as TGTGCCAGCAGTTTATATTTTTCGCCCAAGGGGGGACAGAACCCCTACGAGCAGTACTTC. This codes for CASSLYFSPKGGQNPYEQYF.